This is a list of T cell receptor beta chains from one sample in a study of human T cells and chemical hapten exposure. Each CDR3 protein gets one entry after TCRdb re-called the RACE reads with MiXCR. The sample shows some 70,000 distinct CDR3 sequences, 10% of them seen only once. Sequencing was performed on whole blood, taken in connection with sensitization to the hapten diphenylcyclopropenone (DPC). Receptors originate from a woman aged 45-65 years with alopecia areata. Some clones in this sample may be carry-over from other donors' samples. The CDR3 runs from the conserved cysteine through the conserved F or W. A D gene is named only where the DNA matches it firmly. For some rows the clone size is stated as once, few or many, or as a class when expanded; others skip it.

d_gene	abundance	v_gene	j_gene	len	CDR3aa	CDR3nt
NA	many	TRBV6-1	TRBJ2-1	14	CASSEGDSYNEQFF	TGTGCCAGCAGTGAAGGGGACTCCTACAATGAGCAGTTCTTC
NA	few	TRBV12-3/TRBV12-4	TRBJ2-3	15	CASSFRGGPADTQYF	TGTGCCAGCAGTTTCAGGGGAGGGCCAGCAGATACGCAGTATTTT
TRBD1	NA	TRBV9	TRBJ2-3	17	CASSVGGRGLRTDTQYF	TGTGCCAGCAGCGTAGGGGGCAGGGGGCTTCGCACAGATACGCAGTATTTT
NA	many	TRBV3-1	TRBJ1-1	15	CASSQSFTQNTEAFF	TGTGCCAGCAGCCAAAGTTTCACCCAGAACACTGAAGCTTTCTTT
NA	many	TRBV7-9	TRBJ1-1	14	CASLPIERNTEAFF	TGTGCCAGCTTGCCGATAGAAAGGAACACTGAAGCTTTCTTT
TRBD1	many	TRBV5-1	TRBJ2-6	18	CASSSGTGQGAGANVLTF	TGCGCCAGCAGCTCTGGGACGGGACAGGGAGCGGGGGCCAACGTCCTGACTTTC
NA	NA	TRBV2	TRBJ1-2	13	CASTRGRDYGYTF	TGTGCCAGCACAAGAGGGAGGGACTATGGCTACACCTTC
NA	many	TRBV19	TRBJ2-3	17	CASSPGLLRSSTDTQYF	TGTGCCAGTTCGCCGGGACTGTTAAGATCTAGCACAGATACGCAGTATTTT
NA	once	TRBV6-5	TRBJ1-2	16	CASSSERQSRGYGYTF	TGTGCCAGCAGTTCCGAACGACAGTCCCGAGGTTATGGCTACACCTTC
NA	many	TRBV20-1	TRBJ1-2	13	CSAGREGHYGYTF	TGCAGTGCAGGACGTGAGGGGCACTATGGCTACACCTTC
NA	many	TRBV3-1	TRBJ2-3	17	CASSPSRGPSSTDTQYF	TGTGCCAGCAGCCCCTCCCGGGGGCCTTCTAGCACAGATACGCAGTATTTT
NA	few	TRBV20-1	TRBJ2-1	16	CSASGFGSHFDNEQFF	TGCAGTGCTAGTGGTTTTGGGAGCCACTTCGACAATGAGCAGTTCTTC
TRBD1	few	TRBV29-1	TRBJ1-6	13	CSVTQGGNSPLHF	TGCAGCGTTACCCAGGGGGGCAATTCACCCCTCCACTTT
NA	many	TRBV29-1	TRBJ1-1	11	CSVEDITEAFF	TGCAGCGTTGAAGATATTACTGAAGCTTTCTTT
TRBD2	NA	TRBV9	TRBJ2-7	14	CASSVGGRAPEQYF	TGTGCCAGCAGCGTAGGCGGGAGGGCCCCCGAGCAGTACTTC
NA	NA	TRBV20-1	TRBJ2-7	13	CSAIDTYSYEQYF	TGCAGTGCTATCGATACGTATTCCTACGAGCAGTACTTC
NA	NA	TRBV3-1	TRBJ2-7	13	CASSQGAHYEQYF	TGTGCCAGCAGCCAAGGGGCCCACTACGAGCAGTACTTC
NA	many	TRBV20-1	TRBJ2-3	14	CSASPRGFRDTQYF	TGCAGTGCTAGCCCCAGGGGTTTTCGGGATACGCAGTATTTT
TRBD1	NA	TRBV9	TRBJ1-1	15	CASSSHRGPNTEAFF	TGTGCCAGCAGCTCCCACAGGGGGCCGAACACTGAAGCTTTCTTT
TRBD1	many	TRBV11-2	TRBJ2-6	16	CASSRTGNPGANVLTF	TGTGCCAGCAGCCGGACAGGGAACCCTGGGGCCAACGTCCTGACTTTC
TRBD1	many	TRBV20-1	TRBJ2-5	14	CSASPGTAQETQYF	TGCAGTGCTAGCCCTGGGACAGCTCAAGAGACCCAGTACTTC
NA	many	TRBV27	TRBJ2-6	15	CASSFWDTGANVLTF	TGTGCCAGCAGTTTTTGGGATACTGGGGCCAACGTCCTGACTTTC
TRBD2	NA	TRBV5-1	TRBJ2-6	15	CASSREGSGANVLTF	TGCGCCAGCAGCAGGGAGGGCTCTGGGGCCAACGTCCTGACTTTC
NA	NA	TRBV20-1	TRBJ1-2	13	CSASLTANYGYTF	TGCAGTGCTAGTCTTACAGCTAACTATGGCTACACCTTC
TRBD1	NA	TRBV5-4	TRBJ1-6	15	CASSPDRAVRSPLHF	TGTGCCAGCAGCCCAGACAGGGCTGTTAGGTCACCCCTCCACTTT
NA	many	TRBV20-1	TRBJ2-4	14	CSAGATGAKNIQYF	TGCAGTGCGGGGGCTACAGGAGCCAAAAACATTCAGTACTTC
NA	NA	TRBV2	TRBJ2-3	13	CASRSGFTDTQYF	TGTGCCAGTAGGAGCGGCTTCACAGATACGCAGTATTTT
TRBD2	many	TRBV7-6	TRBJ2-3	17	CASSLPTGGLGTDTQYF	TGTGCCAGCAGCTTGCCCACGGGAGGGCTGGGCACAGATACGCAGTATTTT
TRBD2	many	TRBV12-3/TRBV12-4	TRBJ2-3	14	CASRTSGSRDTQYF	TGTGCCAGCAGGACTAGCGGGAGCCGGGATACGCAGTATTTT
TRBD2	many	TRBV18	TRBJ2-5	15	CASSTGLAGQETQYF	TGTGCCAGCTCAACCGGACTAGCGGGACAAGAGACCCAGTACTTC
TRBD2	many	TRBV7-2	TRBJ2-1	15	CASSLLAGGGDEQFF	TGTGCCAGCAGCTTGCTAGCGGGAGGGGGAGATGAGCAGTTCTTC
NA	many	TRBV5-5	TRBJ1-5	16	CASSLGIRGSSQPQHF	TGTGCCAGCAGCTTGGGTATTAGGGGTTCGAGTCAGCCCCAGCATTTT
NA	many	TRBV7-8	TRBJ2-3	16	CASSLAAGWGTDTQYF	TGTGCCAGCAGCTTAGCGGCGGGCTGGGGCACAGATACGCAGTATTTT
NA	many	TRBV7-8	TRBJ2-3	16	CASSSRRDLLADTQYF	TGTGCCAGCAGCTCAAGACGGGACTTGCTGGCGGATACGCAGTATTTT
NA	NA	TRBV19	TRBJ1-1	16	CASIPPGTGKNAEAFF	TGTGCCAGTATTCCACCCGGGACGGGCAAAAACGCTGAAGCTTTCTTT
NA	many	TRBV5-1	TRBJ2-3	15	CASSLSSPPADTQYF	TGCGCCAGCAGCTTGTCGTCGCCTCCCGCAGATACGCAGTATTTT
TRBD2	many	TRBV30	TRBJ2-4	13	CAWSVSGANIQYF	TGTGCCTGGAGTGTCAGCGGGGCGAACATTCAGTACTTC
NA	NA	TRBV9	TRBJ2-2	14	CASSVTKNTGELFF	TGTGCCAGCAGCGTCACTAAGAACACCGGGGAGCTGTTTTTT
NA	many	TRBV5-1	TRBJ2-5	11	CASRTEETQYF	TGCGCCAGCAGGACCGAAGAGACCCAGTACTTC
TRBD2	many	TRBV7-2	TRBJ2-3	18	CASSLERRASGRTDTQYF	TGTGCCAGCAGCTTAGAACGTAGGGCTAGCGGGAGGACAGATACGCAGTATTTT
NA	NA	TRBV20-1	TRBJ2-2	13	CSAREAPAGELFF	TGCAGTGCTAGGGAGGCCCCCGCCGGGGAGCTGTTTTTT
NA	many	TRBV11-2	TRBJ1-1	14	CASSLVGGNTEAFF	TGTGCCAGCAGCTTAGTAGGGGGGAACACTGAAGCTTTCTTT
NA	NA	TRBV3-1	TRBJ2-7	14	CASSQGPGRYEQYF	TGTGCCAGCAGCCAAGGGCCAGGGCGTTACGAGCAGTACTTC
TRBD2	few	TRBV27	TRBJ2-3	19	CASRVRGSGRAVGADTQYF	TGTGCCAGCAGAGTACGAGGGAGCGGGAGGGCCGTGGGTGCAGATACGCAGTATTTT
NA	many	TRBV19	TRBJ2-7	16	CASSSPGSLASYEQYF	TGTGCCAGTAGTTCCCCGGGGAGTCTTGCGTCCTACGAGCAGTACTTC
TRBD1	NA	TRBV27	TRBJ2-7	16	CASSFRRQGQYYEQYF	TGTGCCAGCAGTTTTCGGAGACAGGGCCAATACTACGAGCAGTACTTC
NA	NA	TRBV7-8	TRBJ1-4	18	CASSPSRTPLTTNEKLFF	TGTGCCAGCAGCCCTTCTAGGACACCGCTCACAACTAATGAAAAACTGTTTTTT
TRBD1	many	TRBV29-1	TRBJ1-1	13	CSAYRTGGREAFF	TGCAGCGCGTATCGGACAGGTGGACGTGAAGCTTTCTTT
NA	many	TRBV5-1	TRBJ2-5	14	CASSLEGYEETQYF	TGCGCCAGCAGCTTGGAGGGATACGAAGAGACCCAGTACTTC